The clone carrying this T cell receptor beta chain has just a few counts. This record belongs to a study of blood T cell repertoires in COVID-19. As processed by the authors: It was from reference gene primer amplification that nucleated cell counts were estimated. This table comes from immunoSEQ multiplex PCR, and its TCRdb copy is limited to in-frame clones, with some not included. D and trimming come from the DNA, and the V and J calls and clone size come from that table. The table shows under 300,000 clones, with approximately 83% occurring only once. The receptor's source is a woman in her 50s who had recovered from COVID-19. The specimen sequenced was PBMCs or T cells enriched from blood (not recorded which).

The CDR3 reads CASSSSGLAGDEEQFF. CDR3 in DNA: TGTGCCAGCAGCTCTTCCGGACTAGCGGGAGATGAGGAGCAGTTCTTC. The rearrangement links TRBV13 to TRBJ2-1; 13 nucleotides line up with TRBD2. The V segment lost 4 bases and the J segment 10 bases; nucleotides outside the gene matches: 10. Germline values: CDR1 PRHDT, CDR2 FYEKMQ (reference sequence). The CDR3 is 16 amino acids.